This T cell receptor (beta chain) was profiled in a study of Ad26.COV2.S vaccination and SARS-CoV-2 variants. Germline CDR1 reads MNHEY; CDR2 reads SMNVEV (reference sequence). The CDR3 length is 13 residues. The V end lost 6 bases, the J end lost 2 bases, and 10 bases lay between the germline ends. The treatment was: some 20 received Ad26.COV2.S at low or high dose, single or two shots; 5 received placebo; per-sample allocation not given. Collection of the samples took place on day 63 after the first injection of vaccine or placebo. A Boston adult aged 18-55 years was the donor. Method: immunoSEQ multiplex PCR; TCRdb's copy keeps in-frame clones and lacks some. The repertoire holds about 350,000 clones, with around 89% as singletons.

The V gene is TRBV27, the J gene TRBJ2-5, with D perhaps matching TRBD1 or TRBD2 (6 bases each). The TCR was taken from a person between 18 and 65 years old who received the Ad26.COV2.S COVID-19 vaccine or a placebo. The sequences come from peripheral blood, collected in a trial of Ad26.COV2.S vaccine versus placebo. The DNA of the CDR3 is TGTGCCAGCAGACCGGGGGCTCAAGAGACCCAGTACTTC. Protein sequence: CASRPGAQETQYF.